The clone carrying this TCR beta chain was counted a single time. The assay was immunoSEQ multiplex PCR, and TCRdb's table has in-frame clones only and misses some. This sample yields about 65,000 clones, of which about nine tenths are seen a single time; approximately 0.39% belongs to the top ten. The sample belongs to a study of OX40 agonist ivuxolimab in advanced cancers. At the level of the study: Patients were treated with intravenous ivuxolimab, dosed at 0.01 to 10 mg/kg and infused every 2 weeks.

Germline values: CDR1 LNHDA, CDR2 SQIVND (reference sequence). V was pared by 7 bases and J by 0 bases, with 11 bases of the junction left unmatched. The CDR3 is 18 residues long. The input for sequencing was CD4+ or CD8+ T cells sorted from blood, taken in a trial of the OX40 agonist ivuxolimab. The receptor was derived from an adult with an advanced solid tumor such as melanoma, head and neck, liver or kidney cancer. V is TRBV19 and J is TRBJ2-6; TRBD2 matches 8 bases. This chain's CDR3 is CASTPRGGRASGANVLTF. The CDR3 coding sequence is TGTGCCAGTACCCCACGGGGGGGTCGGGCCTCTGGGGCCAACGTCCTGACTTTC.